Below, 8 T cell receptor beta chains from the same sample are listed, as sequenced in a study of T-cell reconstitution after alpha-beta-depleted transplantation in children. Construction of the TCRbeta library involved unique molecular identifiers. MiXCR was run by TCRdb on the PCR reads, yielding one entry per CDR3 protein. The table lists around 3,000 distinct CDR3 sequences, 20% to 25% of them singletons. Sequences were derived from PBMCs, mostly from graft donor cells, sampled 60 days after TCRalphabeta/CD19-depleted stem cell transplant. These receptors all stem from a female patient between 10 and 17 years old who had a stem cell transplant for acute lymphoblastic leukemia, so the T cells may come from the graft donor.

This clonotype occurred many times. The chain employs TRBV6-2 or TRBV6-3 and TRBJ1-2; D is undetermined. CDR1 is MNHEY and CDR2 is SVGEGT in the germline V gene. This CDR3 has 12 residues. The V end was cut by 0 bases, the J end by 7 bases, with 6 bases between. The CDR3 DNA follows: TGTGCCAGCAGTTACTCAAGGAGTGGCTACACCTTC. This encodes CASSYSRSGYTF.

This chain uses TRBV5-1 with TRBJ2-7, with D possibly being TRBD1 (6 bases). Germline CDR1 reads SGHRS; CDR2 reads YFSETQ. CDR3 length equals 17 residues. Trimming shortened V by 0 bases and J by 0 bases, and 16 bases separated the two germline ends. The DNA for the CDR3 is TGCGCCAGCAGCTTGGCGTATCGGGACACGTCCTCCTACGAGCAGTACTTC. Protein sequence: CASSLAYRDTSSYEQYF.

Ten or more counts support this clonotype. This chain links TRBV4-3 with TRBJ2-1, with D possibly TRBD1 on 5 matching bases. Trimming cost V 1 base and J 7 bases, with 14 bases left between them. Germline assignment: CDR1 LGHNA and CDR2 YSLEER. CDR3 length: 15 residues. DNA of the CDR3: TGCGCCAGCAGCCAAGGGGCAGGGATAGGGAATGAGCAGTTCTTC. Its protein product is CASSQGAGIGNEQFF.

This clonotype is labeled as medium-sized (0.01 to 0.1%). The rearrangement uses TRBV7-9 and TRBJ1-3, with D unclear. Trimming cost V 5 bases and J 0 bases, with 5 bases left between them. This CDR3 contains 13 residues. Germline assignment: CDR1 SEHNR and CDR2 FQNEAQ (reference sequence). CDR3 in DNA: TGTGCCAGCAGCCGGGACTCTGGAAACACCATATATTTT. Protein: CASSRDSGNTIYF. The entire variable domain, with the rest obtained from reference TRBV7-9 and TRBJ1-3, is as follows: DTGVSQNPRHKITKRGQNVTFRCDPISEHNRLYWYRQTLGQGPEFLTYFQNEAQLEKSRLLSDRFSAERPKGSFSTLEIQRTEQGDSAMYLCASSRDSGNTIYFGEGSWLTVV.

This clonotype rates as medium-sized. The chain has TRBV11-2 and TRBJ2-1, with D possibly matching TRBD2 (5 bases). V lost 3 bases and J lost 0, with 12 bases in between. CDR3 length equals 16 residues. Germline-derived CDR1 and CDR2 are SGHAT and FQNNGV. The CDR3 DNA reads TGTGCCAGCAGCTTGACGGGGTCAGCCTCCTACAATGAGCAGTTCTTC. Translating it yields CASSLTGSASYNEQFF.

By share, this clonotype counts as large. The chain uses TRBV5-1 and TRBJ1-4; the match to TRBD1 covers 7 bases. V lost 3 bases to trimming and J lost 7 bases; unmatched junction nucleotides: 6. Germline values: CDR1 SGHRS, CDR2 YFSETQ. CDR3 length equals 14 residues. CDR3 bases: TGCGCCAGCAGCTACGACAGGGCGGCTGAAAAACTGTTTTTT. Encoded protein: CASSYDRAAEKLFF.

This clonotype was recorded at least ten times. This chain joins TRBV24-1 and TRBJ2-6; 13 bases fit TRBD2. CDR3 length equals 17 residues. From germline, CDR1 is KGHDR and CDR2 SFDVKD. The V gene end was trimmed by 4 bases and the J gene end by 3 bases; junction bases not matched to a gene: 2. In DNA, the CDR3 is TGTGCCACCAGTGAAACTAGCGGGAGGGGTGGGGCCAACGTCCTGACTTTC. It yields the protein CATSETSGRGGANVLTF.

In this sample, this clonotype turned up many times. The chain uses TRBV6-5 and TRBJ2-7; tentative D call: TRBD1 (6 bases). This CDR3 has 13 amino acids. V dropped 6 bases and J dropped 0 bases, with 9 bases sitting between them. Germline CDR1 MNHEY, CDR2 SVGAGI. The CDR3, as DNA: TGTGCCAGCAGCCGGGACATCTCCTACGAGCAGTACTTC. Translated: CASSRDISYEQYF.